This T cell receptor beta chain was captured in a study of T-cell reconstitution after alpha-beta-depleted transplantation in children. CDR1 and CDR2 from the germline V gene are ENHRY and SYGVKD. There are 12 residues in the CDR3. V dropped 10 bases and J dropped 4; count of bases not matched to a gene: 6. Preparation of the TCRbeta library involved a method that used unique molecular identifiers. TCRdb re-called the PCR reads through MiXCR, storing one row per CDR3 protein. The table records a few hundred thousand distinct CDR3 sequences, approximately 10% of them present only once. This chain connects TRBV10-3 to TRBJ1-1, with 7 bases matching TRBD1. The TCR originated in a human donor who donated a stem cell graft to a child with acute myeloid leukemia. The material was PBMCs from the stem cell graft donor, obtained from the stem cell graft. The DNA of the CDR3 is TGTGCCACCGACAGGGACGGCACTGAAGCTTTCTTT. As protein: CATDRDGTEAFF.